These 5 T cell receptor beta chains were sequenced from one sample in a study of Ad26.COV2.S vaccination and SARS-CoV-2 variants. The repertoire was sequenced with immunoSEQ multiplex PCR; TCRdb's copy has only in-frame clones and lacks some. This table has approximately 460,000 clones, 89% appearing once. The sample's treatment: some 20 received Ad26.COV2.S at low or high dose, single or two shots; 5 received placebo; per-sample allocation not given. Samples analyzed were those drawn on day 63 after the first vaccine or placebo injection. Here the sequenced sample was peripheral blood, taken in a trial of Ad26.COV2.S vaccine versus placebo. The receptors were gathered from a person aged 18-65 years who received the Ad26.COV2.S COVID-19 vaccine or a placebo.

The J gene is TRBJ2-1, the V gene TRBV28, with 8 bases matching TRBD2. CDR3 length: 15 amino acids. Losses at the gene ends were 6 bases for V and 3 bases for J; bases not matched to a gene: 7. Looked up from germline, CDR1 is MDHEN and CDR2 is SYDVKM. CDR3 nucleotide sequence: TGTGCCAGCAGCCGATCGGGAGGGGGCTACAATGAGCAGTTCTTC. Amino acids: CASSRSGGGYNEQFF.

The gene calls are TRBV4-3 and TRBJ2-2; no reliable D call. The V and J ends lost 2 bases and 0 bases respectively, with 7 bases between them. CDR3 length equals 15 residues. CDR1 and CDR2 (germline): LGHNA, YSLEER. CDR3 sequence reads: CASSQSPTNTGELFF. The CDR3 DNA reads as TGCGCCAGCAGCCAATCCCCCACGAACACCGGGGAGCTGTTTTTT.

V is TRBV7-9 and J is TRBJ2-1, with D tentatively TRBD1 (6 bases). The V end was cut by 5 bases, the J end by 8 bases, with 13 bases between. The CDR3 is made up of 13 amino acids. From germline, CDR1 is SEHNR and CDR2 FQNEAQ (reference sequence). CDR3 protein: CASSAGQFDEQFF. The CDR3 DNA follows: TGTGCCAGCAGCGCCGGACAGTTCGATGAGCAGTTCTTC.

The V call is TRBV28, the J call TRBJ2-3; perhaps TRBD2 as D (6 bases). The CDR3 consists of 15 residues. Deletions cut 2 bases from V and 9 bases from J, with 18 bases between. Germline assignment: CDR1 MDHEN and CDR2 SYDVKM. The CDR3 protein is CASSLGGASKFTQYF. CDR3 nucleotides: TGTGCCAGCAGTTTAGGCGGGGCTAGTAAGTTCACGCAGTATTTT.

The gene calls are TRBV14 and TRBJ2-1, with 7 bases that match TRBD2. The CDR3 runs to 14 residues. V lost 7 bases to trimming and J lost 7 bases; unmatched junction nucleotides: 10. The germline V gene has CDR1 SGHDN and CDR2 FVKESK. The CDR3 region has the DNA TGTGCCAGCACGAGGGGAAACGGGAGGAATGAGCAGTTCTTC. Translation: CASTRGNGRNEQFF.